Included here is one TCR beta chain sequence, with context. Its antigen is not identified. RNA transcripts provided the source from which TCR beta CDR3 regions were amplified. An initial round of RT-PCR targeting the TCR CDR3 relied on the HTBI primer set. One entry per CDR3 protein, called by TCRdb with MiXCR from the multiplex PCR reads. In the table there are around 530,000 distinct CDR3 sequences, roughly 18% of which are singletons. The data originate from a study of T cells in Graves' hyperthyroidism and ophthalmopathy. On the study more broadly: Pretreatment peripheral blood was obtained at initial diagnosis.

The CDR3 has 15 amino acids. Trimming stripped 0 bases from V and 2 bases from J, with 11 bases between. CDR1 is SGHTS and CDR2 is YDEGEE in the germline V gene. Findings and limits, study-wide: Expanded thyroid clonotypes (above 0.001) were mostly also found in blood.

Individuals with ophthalmopathy presented a Clinical Activity Score of at least 3, a NOSPECS grade of at least 4 and a duration under 3 months. Sequencing input: blood. The chain employs TRBV5-8 and TRBJ2-5; D not certain. The source is a woman aged 18 to 35 with Graves' ophthalmopathy. CDR3 in DNA: TGTGCCAGCAGCTTGGGGGTGAAGTATCAAGAGACCCAGTACTTC. Its protein is CASSLGVKYQETQYF.